The following is a T cell receptor beta chain sequence with its context. Antigen: not known. This record comes from a study of cytomegalovirus exposure and HLA in healthy donors. Study context: An earlier analysis found 100 million or so unique TCR beta sequences from around 180 million T cells. Study results and limitations: Most sequenced TCRs were rare (though some public TCRs occurred in many donors). Among TCR beta chains, those listed as cytomegalovirus-associated numbered some 170. Later on, analysis showed that most CMV-associated TCR beta chains appeared to be HLA-restricted.

The PCR made use of 60 Vbeta and 13 Jbeta primers. The protocol was immunoSEQ multiplex PCR, while the TCRdb copy is restricted to in-frame clones and leaves out a portion. Among 150,000 to 200,000 clones listed, 70% to 80% were seen once. CDR3 length equals 18 residues. Trimming took off 0 bases at V and 2 bases at J, with 17 bases between the two ends. The V gene's germline CDR1 is LNHNV and CDR2 YYDKDF (reference sequence). Sample: PBMCs. The chain uses TRBV15 and TRBJ1-3, with D possibly being TRBD1 (6 bases). The clonotype originates from a woman aged 40 to 50 in good health and CMV-seronegative. The CDR3 reads CATSRDPPSQGTGNTIYF. The CDR3 DNA is TGTGCCACCAGCAGAGACCCGCCGAGCCAGGGGACTGGAAACACCATATATTTT.